This TCR beta chain emerged from a study of cytomegalovirus exposure and HLA in healthy donors. On the study more broadly: Genetic ancestry analysis placed approximately 79% of the 398 donors that were genotyped in the Caucasian-associated cluster.

In this sample, this clone turned up once. The PCR was carried out with 60 Vbeta primers and 13 Jbeta primers. Method: immunoSEQ multiplex PCR; TCRdb's copy keeps in-frame clones and lacks some. The sample has roughly 100,000 clones, around 68% seen once. The germline V gene has CDR1 LGHNT and CDR2 FRNRAP. The junction had 7 bases not matched to a gene; V was cut back by 3 bases and J by 2 bases. This CDR3 has 16 amino acids. Material: PBMCs. The chain couples TRBV12-5 to TRBJ2-7; TRBD1 aligns across 10 bases. This receptor was obtained from a human donor in good health. CDR3 loop: CASGLLGGTGAYEQYF. Written as DNA, the CDR3 is TGTGCTAGTGGTTTATTAGGAGGGACAGGGGCCTACGAGCAGTACTTC.